This passage covers 30 T cell receptor beta chains from one sample sequenced in a study of neurological immune-mediated disorders. Time point indicated: longitudinal time-point 3. TCRdb passed the 5' RACE reads through MiXCR, listing each CDR3 protein once. The table has more than 95,000 distinct CDR3 sequences, about 10% seen once. The material sequenced was PBMCs. The receptors were gathered from a female donor with HTLV-1-associated myelopathy (HAM/TSP).

The chain joins TRBV7-9 to TRBJ2-5, with D possibly being TRBD1 or TRBD2 (5 bases each). Trimming cost V 5 bases and J 2 bases, with 15 bases left between them. CDR3 length: 15 amino acids. CDR1 and CDR2 from the germline V gene are SEHNR and FQNEAQ (reference sequence). In DNA, the CDR3 is TGTGCCAGCAGCGACCCTTGGGGCGGGCAAGAGACCCAGTACTTC. Translating it yields CASSDPWGGQETQYF. Variable domain in full (rest from reference TRBV7-9 and TRBJ2-5): DTGVSQNPRHKITKRGQNVTFRCDPISEHNRLYWYRQTLGQGPEFLTYFQNEAQLEKSRLLSDRFSAERPKGSFSTLEIQRTEQGDSAMYLCASSDPWGGQETQYFGPGTRLLVL.

The rearrangement uses TRBV30 and TRBJ2-1; D tentatively reads TRBD1 or TRBD2 (5 bases each). V dropped 3 bases and J dropped 3 bases, with 9 bases sitting between them. Germline lookup yields CDR1 GTSNPN and CDR2 SVGIG (reference sequence). The CDR3 length is 13 residues. The CDR3 protein is CAWSGDGYNEQFF. Here the CDR3 DNA reads TGTGCCTGGAGCGGGGACGGCTACAATGAGCAGTTCTTC.

The sample holds many counts of this clonotype. The chain couples TRBV20-1 to TRBJ2-1; the D is unclear. The germline CDR1 and CDR2 sequences are DFQATT and SNEGSKA (reference sequence). The V end lost 4 bases, the J end lost 8 bases, and 12 bases lay between the germline ends. This CDR3 spans 12 amino acids. The CDR3 sequence: CSAIPGRDEQFF. The CDR3 coding sequence is TGCAGTGCTATACCTGGACGCGATGAGCAGTTCTTC.

This clonotype came up many times. Germline is not matched at one junction end, which may reflect a read error. The chain uses TRBV11-2 and TRBJ1-6; TRBD1 agrees at 8 bases. This CDR3 has 13 amino acids. CDR1 and CDR2 from the germline V gene are SGHAT and FQNNGV. The CDR3, as DNA: TGTGCCAGCAGCGCAGATTTCCGGGACAGGCAAAACTTT. It encodes CASSADFRDRQNF.

This clonotype has a count of ten or more. The CDR3 here is CASSPGQVDEQFF. In DNA form, the CDR3 reads TGCGCCAGCAGCCCGGGACAGGTGGATGAGCAGTTCTTC. This rearrangement joins TRBV5-1 to TRBJ2-1, with 8 positions matching TRBD1. This CDR3 has 13 residues. V was clipped by 4 bases and J by 8 bases; unmatched bases: 5. Germline-derived CDR1 and CDR2 are SGHRS and YFSETQ.

This clonotype has ten or more counts. This sequence joins TRBV7-9 and TRBJ2-1, with unresolved D. The CDR3 totals 13 residues. Germline V gives CDR1 SEHNR, CDR2 FQNEAQ (reference sequence). V lost 4 bases to trimming and J lost 5 bases, with 9 bases between them. Written as DNA, the CDR3 is TGTGCCAGCAGCTCCGGGCCAAACAATGAGCAGTTCTTC. It is translated as CASSSGPNNEQFF.

This clonotype was found many times. The chain couples TRBV20-1 to TRBJ2-2; 8 nucleotides align to TRBD1. The CDR3 has 15 residues. V shed 6 bases, J shed 7 bases, and the junction held 13 bases outside the gene matches. Germline values: CDR1 DFQATT, CDR2 SNEGSKA (reference sequence). CDR3 in amino acids: CSAKGTQGANGELFF. Written as DNA, the CDR3 is TGCAGTGCCAAAGGGACGCAGGGGGCAAACGGGGAGCTGTTTTTT.

The chain has TRBV9 and TRBJ1-1; D is ambiguous. From germline, CDR1 is SGDLS and CDR2 YYNGEE. This CDR3 is built from 17 residues. The ends were cut back, 4 bases at V and 1 base at J, with 20 bases in the middle. CDR3 DNA sequence: TGTGCCAGCAGCTTAGGACCCTTTGTGTGGCCGAACACTGAAGCTTTCTTT. Its protein product is CASSLGPFVWPNTEAFF.

The V and J genes are TRBV18 and TRBJ1-5; a possible D gene is TRBD1 (6 bases). Trimming cost V 4 bases and J 2 bases, with 12 bases left between them. The CDR3 has 15 amino acids. In germline, CDR1 is KGHSH, CDR2 LQKENI. This CDR3 is CASSRTADRNQPQHF. Written as DNA, the CDR3 is TGTGCCAGCTCACGGACAGCAGATCGCAATCAGCCCCAGCATTTT.

This clonotype was recorded at least ten times. The CDR3 region is CASTRGLVTDTQYF. CDR3 sequence (DNA): TGCGCCAGCACAAGGGGGCTTGTCACAGATACGCAGTATTTT. The V gene is TRBV5-1, the J gene TRBJ2-3, with 7 bases that match TRBD1. J lost 2 bases, V lost 6 bases, and 6 bases had no gene match. This CDR3 is 14 amino acids long. CDR1 and CDR2 (germline): SGHRS, YFSETQ.

This clonotype was recorded many times. This chain uses TRBV5-1 with TRBJ2-3; 11 bases are a match to TRBD2. V trimming: 1 base; J trimming: 2 bases; junction bases outside the gene matches: 3. The CDR3 contains 16 residues. CDR1 SGHRS and CDR2 YFSETQ come from the germline V gene. The DNA of the CDR3 is TGCGCCAGCAGCTTGTCGACTAGCGGGGACACAGATACGCAGTATTTT. This gives the protein CASSLSTSGDTDTQYF.

This clonotype was seen repeatedly, ten times or more. The chain has TRBV20-1 and TRBJ2-3; TRBD2 agrees at 10 bases. With V trimmed by 1 base and J by 2 bases, 9 bases remained unmatched. This CDR3 is built from 17 residues. Germline CDR1 and CDR2: DFQATT and SNEGSKA (reference sequence). The CDR3 DNA reads as TGCAGTGCTAGAGTTGTTAGCGGGGGGTTCTACACAGATACGCAGTATTTT. It yields the protein CSARVVSGGFYTDTQYF.

The CDR3 DNA sequence: TGTGCCAGCAGCCAAGATCTCTCGGGCACAGATACGCAGTATTTT. This sequence encodes CASSQDLSGTDTQYF. J is TRBJ2-3 and V is TRBV4-2; no clear D gene. The CDR3 is 15 residues long. Trimming left V 0 bases short and J 1 base short, with 8 bases between. The germline V gene encodes CDR1 LGHNA and CDR2 YNFKEQ.

This clonotype occurred many times. The J gene is TRBJ1-5, the V gene TRBV7-8; D is possibly TRBD1 (6 bases). The CDR3 sequence is 17 residues long. The germline V gene has CDR1 SGHVS and CDR2 FQNEAQ. V was cut by 1 base and J by 0 bases, with 13 bases left in between. The CDR3 here is CASSLVGAGHSNQPQHF. CDR3 nucleotides: TGTGCCAGCAGCTTAGTCGGAGCGGGACATAGCAATCAGCCCCAGCATTTT. The whole variable domain, remainder taken from reference TRBV7-8 and TRBJ1-5, is GAGVSQSPRYKVAKRGQDVALRCDPISGHVSLFWYQQALGQGPEFLTYFQNEAQLDKSGLPSDRFFAERPEGSVSTLKIQRTQQEDSAVYLCASSLVGAGHSNQPQHFGDGTRLSIL.

The sample holds many counts of this clonotype. V is TRBV6-2 or TRBV6-3 and J is TRBJ1-5; the D is unclear. The CDR3 spans 14 residues. With 1 base removed from V and 2 bases from J, the gap between germline ends came to 6 bases. Germline loops: CDR1 MNHEY, CDR2 SVGEGT. In DNA form, the CDR3 reads TGTGCCAGCAGTTACTTGGATGGCAATCAGCCCCAGCATTTT. Translating it yields CASSYLDGNQPQHF.

This clonotype was seen ten or more times. The genes are TRBV7-2 and TRBJ2-5; TRBD1 agrees at 7 bases. Germline CDR1 and CDR2: SGHTA and FQGNSA. V shed 3 bases and J 4 bases; nucleotides not matched to a gene: 5. This CDR3 is built from 14 residues. The CDR3 bases are TGTGCCAGCAGCTTGGAAGGGGGCTTAGAGACCCAGTACTTC. It yields the protein CASSLEGGLETQYF.

In this sample, this clonotype turned up many times. This chain uses TRBV5-1 with TRBJ1-4; TRBD1 matches 9 bases. With 4 bases clipped from V and 4 bases from J, the junction kept 5 bases outside the gene matches. Per the germline V gene, CDR1 is SGHRS and CDR2 is YFSETQ. The CDR3 length is 15 residues. The CDR3 DNA is TGCGCCAGCAGCGCCGGACAGGGGTTTAATGAAAAACTGTTTTTT. Its protein is CASSAGQGFNEKLFF. The variable domain in full, with the rest retrieved from reference TRBV5-1 and TRBJ1-4, is KAGVTQTPRYLIKTRGQQVTLSCSPISGHRSVSWYQQTPGQGLQFLFEYFSETQRNKGNFPGRFSGRQFSNSRSEMNVSTLELGDSALYLCASSAGQGFNEKLFFGSGTQLSVL.

This rearrangement joins TRBV3-1 to TRBJ2-1, with D hard to call. The CDR3 consists of 17 residues. Germline assignment: CDR1 LGHDT and CDR2 YNNKEL (reference sequence). The V end was cut by 3 bases, the J end by 2 bases, with 17 bases between. Written as DNA, the CDR3 is TGTGCCAGCAGCCAGGCTAGGTCCAAGCAGGCCTACAATGAGCAGTTCTTC. It specifies CASSQARSKQAYNEQFF.

This clonotype was counted ten times or more. This chain connects TRBV7-8 to TRBJ1-2; D remains unclear. Germline V gene sequence: CDR1 SGHVS, CDR2 FQNEAQ. The V end lost 1 base, the J end lost 3 bases, and 6 bases lay between the germline ends. This CDR3 is built from 13 residues. The CDR3 DNA reads TGTGCCAGCAGCTTAGTCAGAGACTATGGCTACACCTTC. Protein product: CASSLVRDYGYTF.

This clonotype was counted at least ten times. The CDR3, as DNA: TGCAGTGCGAGCACTAGCGGGGGGAACAATGAGCAGTTCTTC. Residues: CSASTSGGNNEQFF. The gene calls are TRBV20-1 and TRBJ2-1, with 12 nucleotides matching TRBD2. The CDR3 has 14 residues. Germline V lookup: CDR1 DFQATT, CDR2 SNEGSKA (reference sequence). V trimming: 6 bases; J trimming: 5 bases; junction bases outside the gene matches: 5.

At least ten counts were recorded for this clonotype. The V gene is TRBV6-2 or TRBV6-3, the J gene TRBJ2-4; possibly TRBD1 for D (6 bases). The CDR3 consists of 15 residues. V lost 2 bases and J 0 bases, leaving 8 bases between the germline ends. Per the germline V gene, CDR1 is MNHEY and CDR2 is SVGEGT. The CDR3 region is CASSYPGQAKNIQYF. The CDR3 DNA reads as TGTGCCAGCAGTTACCCGGGACAAGCCAAAAACATTCAGTACTTC.

This clonotype was detected many times. The chain employs TRBV5-1 and TRBJ1-3; D unresolved. V dropped 2 bases and J dropped 0 bases, with 3 bases sitting between them. Germline V gene sequence: CDR1 SGHRS, CDR2 YFSETQ. The CDR3 loop spans 13 amino acids. CDR3 sequence (DNA): TGCGCCAGCAGCTTAGACTCTGGAAACACCATATATTTT. Protein product: CASSLDSGNTIYF.

This clonotype showed up just a few times. The CDR3 loop reads CASSVSSGGYTGELFF. Written as DNA, the CDR3 is TGTGCCAGCAGCGTATCGTCCGGGGGCTACACCGGGGAGCTGTTTTTT. The rearrangement uses TRBV9 and TRBJ2-2; D possibly uses TRBD1 or TRBD2 (6 bases each). This CDR3 comprises 16 residues. Trimming removed 1 base at V and 3 bases at J, with 13 bases between. Germline V lookup: CDR1 SGDLS, CDR2 YYNGEE.

This clonotype was seen repeatedly, ten times or more. The rearrangement links TRBV18 to TRBJ1-6, with 7 bases aligning to TRBD1. CDR3 length equals 13 residues. V lost 6 bases and J lost 7; bases outside the gene matches: 3. Germline V gene sequence: CDR1 KGHSH, CDR2 LQKENI. CDR3 loop: CASSGQANSPLHF. Written as DNA, the CDR3 is TGTGCCAGCTCCGGACAGGCCAATTCACCCCTCCACTTT.

This clonotype was observed at least ten times. The chain employs TRBV7-9 and TRBJ1-1; possibly TRBD1 for D (5 bases). Trimming removed 3 bases from V and 4 bases from J, with 12 bases in between. The CDR3 is made up of 14 amino acids. Germline CDR1 reads SEHNR; CDR2 reads FQNEAQ (reference sequence). The CDR3, as DNA: TGTGCCAGCAGCTTCGAAGGGGTGGGCACTGAAGCTTTCTTT. It codes for CASSFEGVGTEAFF.

This clonotype was picked up many times. The V and J genes are TRBV28 and TRBJ2-3; 8 bases agree with TRBD2. V shed 6 bases and J 3 bases; nucleotides not matched to a gene: 8. CDR3 length equals 15 residues. Germline values: CDR1 MDHEN, CDR2 SYDVKM. The CDR3 coding sequence is TGTGCCAGCAGGGAGACGGGGGGGGCAACAGATACGCAGTATTTT. Encoded protein: CASRETGGATDTQYF.

The chain joins TRBV20-1 to TRBJ2-1, with TRBD2 matching 11 bases. Looked up from germline, CDR1 is DFQATT and CDR2 is SNEGSKA (reference sequence). This CDR3 region has 14 residues. V lost 2 bases and J lost 13; bases outside the gene matches: 10. CDR3 DNA sequence: TGCAGTGCTAGACCCCCTAGCGGGGGGCGACACCAGTTCTTC. It specifies CSARPPSGGRHQFF.

This clonotype was seen a handful of times. The chain is built from TRBV28 and TRBJ2-3, with a possible D match to TRBD2 (5 bases). The germline gives CDR1 MDHEN, CDR2 SYDVKM. This CDR3 comprises 18 residues. Trimming cost V 6 bases and J 2 bases, with 24 bases left between them. The DNA of the CDR3 is TGTGCCAGCAGGGGTGGAGGCAGCCGAGGGTTCTCCACAGATACGCAGTATTTT. It is translated as CASRGGGSRGFSTDTQYF. The whole variable domain, filled in from reference TRBV28 and TRBJ2-3, reads DVKVTQSSRYLVKRTGEKVFLECVQDMDHENMFWYRQDPGLGLRLIYFSYDVKMKEKGDIPEGYSVSREKKERFSLILESASTNQTSMYLCASRGGGSRGFSTDTQYFGPGTRLTVL.

Turning to this clonotype: The junction shows a germline mismatch at one end, possibly a read error. V gene TRBV15 combines with J gene TRBJ2-7; D is unclear. Per the germline V gene, CDR1 is LNHNV and CDR2 is YYDKDF (reference sequence). The CDR3 length is 13 residues. DNA of the CDR3: TGTGCTACCAGCAGTAGTTCGAGGATCGAGCAGTACTTC. It translates to CATSSSSRIEQYF.

This clonotype was counted between two and nine times. The chain is built from TRBV19 and TRBJ2-7, with 13 bases aligning to TRBD2. V lost 3 bases and J lost 3; bases outside the gene matches: 2. The CDR3 sequence is 15 residues long. Per the germline V gene, CDR1 is LNHDA and CDR2 is SQIVND (reference sequence). CDR3 amino acids: CASSMGTSGVYEQYF. In DNA form, the CDR3 reads TGTGCCAGTAGTATGGGGACTAGCGGGGTCTACGAGCAGTACTTC.